This TCR beta chain was captured by sequencing in a study of blood T cell repertoires in COVID-19. Study-wide context: The United States, Italy and Spain provided the acute and convalescent COVID-19 samples.

The data were produced by immunoSEQ multiplex PCR, yet TCRdb's version contains in-frame clones alone and is incomplete. The sample contains about 130,000 clones, 81% of which appear only once. In germline, CDR1 is KGHDR, CDR2 SFDVKD. Trimming removed 2 bases from V and 1 base from J, with 15 bases in between. The CDR3 loop spans 17 amino acids. Sequenced input: peripheral blood. This chain joins TRBV24-1 and TRBJ2-3; D gene uncertain. The sequence was obtained from a man aged 30-40 years with COVID-19, enrolled during active disease. The CDR3 DNA follows: TGTGCCACCAGTGATTCTCTGGCGGCTCTGGGCACAGATACGCAGTATTTT. It yields the protein CATSDSLAALGTDTQYF.